The rows below give T cell receptor beta chains drawn from one sample of a study of blood T cell repertoires in COVID-19. Profiling relied on immunoSEQ multiplex PCR, and the TCRdb table lists in-frame clones only, not all of them. The repertoire holds 200,000 to 300,000 clones, with about 79% as singletons. The material sequenced was peripheral blood. The receptor source for this set is an elderly woman with acute or convalescent COVID-19. CDR3s include the opening cysteine and the closing phenylalanine or tryptophan. D genes are given only for firm matches. Size tells how often a clone was seen (once, few, many) or the class of an expanded clone, and some rows leave it out.

CDR3aa: CASSSSPNIQYF
CDR3nt: TGTGCCAGCAGCTCCAGTCCAAACATTCAGTACTTC
v_gene: TRBV11-2
j_gene: TRBJ2-4
d_gene: .
abundance: .

CDR3aa: CATSTRGDRTDTQYF
CDR3nt: TGTGCCACCAGCACCCGGGGGGACCGCACAGATACGCAGTATTTT
v_gene: TRBV15
j_gene: TRBJ2-3
d_gene: TRBD2
abundance: .

CDR3aa: CASSRTSGGAGEQYF
CDR3nt: TGTGCCAGCAGCCGGACTAGCGGGGGGGCGGGCGAGCAGTACTTC
v_gene: TRBV7-9
j_gene: TRBJ2-7
d_gene: TRBD2
abundance: .

CDR3aa: CASSYTRTDTQYF
CDR3nt: TGTGCCAGCAGTTACACCCGCACAGATACGCAGTATTTT
v_gene: TRBV12-3/TRBV12-4
j_gene: TRBJ2-3
d_gene: .
abundance: .

CDR3aa: CASSSAVGGREQYF
CDR3nt: TGTGCCAGCAGCTCTGCGGTCGGAGGACGCGAGCAGTACTTC
v_gene: TRBV5-4
j_gene: TRBJ2-7
d_gene: .
abundance: .

CDR3aa: CASTQGAQTNEKLFF
CDR3nt: TGTGCCAGTACCCAGGGGGCGCAAACTAATGAAAAACTGTTTTTT
v_gene: TRBV19
j_gene: TRBJ1-4
d_gene: TRBD1
abundance: .

CDR3aa: CASSNQGDSPLHF
CDR3nt: TGCGCCAGCAGCAACCAGGGGGATTCACCCCTCCACTTT
v_gene: TRBV5-1
j_gene: TRBJ1-6
d_gene: TRBD1
abundance: .

CDR3aa: CASSDRQGLNEKLFF
CDR3nt: TGCGCCAGCAGCGACAGACAGGGCCTTAATGAAAAACTGTTTTTT
v_gene: TRBV5-1
j_gene: TRBJ1-4
d_gene: TRBD1
abundance: .

CDR3aa: CASSHTDRGSVYTF
CDR3nt: TGTGCCAGCAGCCATACGGACAGGGGTTCGGTCTACACCTTC
v_gene: TRBV3-1/TRBV3-2
j_gene: TRBJ1-2
d_gene: TRBD1
abundance: .

CDR3aa: CAITPDRPNTGELFF
CDR3nt: TGTGCCATCACACCCGACAGACCCAACACCGGGGAGCTGTTTTTT
v_gene: TRBV10-3
j_gene: TRBJ2-2
d_gene: .
abundance: .

CDR3aa: CASSQRGLANEKLFF
CDR3nt: TGTGCCAGCAGCCAGCGGGGGCTGGCTAATGAAAAACTGTTTTTT
v_gene: TRBV3-1/TRBV3-2
j_gene: TRBJ1-4
d_gene: .
abundance: once

CDR3aa: CASRRRVGNQPQHF
CDR3nt: TGTGCCAGCCGCAGGAGGGTTGGCAATCAGCCCCAGCATTTT
v_gene: TRBV21-1
j_gene: TRBJ1-5
d_gene: .
abundance: .